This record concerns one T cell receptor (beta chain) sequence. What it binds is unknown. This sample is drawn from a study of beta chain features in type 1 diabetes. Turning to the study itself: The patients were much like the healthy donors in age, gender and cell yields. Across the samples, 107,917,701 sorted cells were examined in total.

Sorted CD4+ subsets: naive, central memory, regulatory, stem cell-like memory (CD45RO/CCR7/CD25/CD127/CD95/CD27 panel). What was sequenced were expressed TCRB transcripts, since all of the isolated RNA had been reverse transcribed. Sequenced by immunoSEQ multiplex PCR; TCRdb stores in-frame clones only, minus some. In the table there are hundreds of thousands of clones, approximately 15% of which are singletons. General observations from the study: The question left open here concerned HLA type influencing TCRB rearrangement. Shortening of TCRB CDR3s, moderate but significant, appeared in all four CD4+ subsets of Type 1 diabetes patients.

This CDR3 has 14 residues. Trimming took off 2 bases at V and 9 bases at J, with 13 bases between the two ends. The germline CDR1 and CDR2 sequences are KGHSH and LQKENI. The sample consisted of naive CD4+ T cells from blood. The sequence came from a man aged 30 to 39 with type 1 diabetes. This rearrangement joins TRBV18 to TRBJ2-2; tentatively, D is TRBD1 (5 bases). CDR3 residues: CASSPGAGHWELFF. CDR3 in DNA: TGTGCCAGCTCACCAGGAGCAGGGCACTGGGAGCTGTTTTTT. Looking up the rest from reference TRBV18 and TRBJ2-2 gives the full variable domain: NAGVMQNPRHLVRRRGQEARLRCSPMKGHSHVYWYRQLPEEGLKFMVYLQKENIIDESGMPKERFSAEFPKEGPSILRIQQVVRGDSAAYFCASSPGAGHWELFFGEGSRLTVL.